One sample yielded the 21 T cell receptor beta chains listed below, sequenced in a study of siplizumab effects on memory and regulatory T cells. Clones were sequenced by immunoSEQ multiplex PCR, and TCRdb holds only the in-frame ones, with some missing. The sample has 2,700 or so clones, roughly 69% seen once. The sample was TEMRA CD8+ T cells sorted from blood. Noted subset: unstimulated CD8+ CD45RA+ effector memory T cells. Receptors were obtained from a human donor in good health.

The chain recombines TRBV11-2 with TRBJ2-3, with a possible D match to TRBD2 (5 bases). Trimming stripped 2 bases from V and 3 bases from J, with 12 bases between. This CDR3 contains 15 residues. Germline V lookup: CDR1 SGHAT, CDR2 FQNNGV. CDR3 coding DNA: TGTGCCAGCAGCTTAACCGGAGGTGGGACAGATACGCAGTATTTT. Translation gives CASSLTGGGTDTQYF.

The chain combines TRBV7-7 with TRBJ2-1; TRBD1 matches at 7 bases. This CDR3 has 14 amino acids. Unmatched junction bases numbered 2, after V lost 3 bases and J lost 3 bases. In germline, CDR1 is SSHAT, CDR2 FNYEAQ (reference sequence). CDR3 in amino acids: CASSLTGNYNEQFF. The CDR3 DNA reads TGTGCCAGCAGCTTGACAGGGAACTACAATGAGCAGTTCTTC.

This clone showed up just a few times. The chain links TRBV5-1 to TRBJ2-3, with 8 bases fitting TRBD2. The CDR3 runs to 15 residues. The V gene's germline CDR1 is SGHRS and CDR2 YFSETQ. V shed 4 bases and J 0 bases; nucleotides not matched to a gene: 4. The CDR3 coding sequence is TGCGCCAGCAGCCCGGGACTAGGAAGCACAGATACGCAGTATTTT. Amino acid sequence: CASSPGLGSTDTQYF.

The rearrangement uses TRBV2 and TRBJ1-1; D remains ambiguous. Germline CDR1 and CDR2: SNHLY and FYNNEI. This CDR3 comprises 14 residues. V lost 11 bases, J lost 1 base, and 17 bases lay in between. CDR3 sequence (DNA): TGTGCCCGAGAGCAGGCCGTGGGGAACACTGAAGCTTTCTTT. This gives the protein CAREQAVGNTEAFF.

This chain joins TRBV10-3 and TRBJ2-7; possibly TRBD1 for D (6 bases). This CDR3 spans 12 amino acids. Germline V gene data show CDR1 as ENHRY and CDR2 as SYGVKD. The germline V and J ends were trimmed by 10 bases and 5 bases, with 15 bases remaining between them. Here the CDR3 reads CATSYRDHEQYF. CDR3 DNA: TGTGCCACTAGTTACAGGGACCACGAGCAGTACTTC.

For the CDR3, the DNA is TGCGCCAGCAGCTTGGGGACAGCGCGATCAACTAATGAAAAACTGTTTTTT. It codes for CASSLGTARSTNEKLFF. This chain connects TRBV5-1 to TRBJ1-4; the D gene is possibly TRBD1 (6 bases). Germline values: CDR1 SGHRS, CDR2 YFSETQ. This CDR3 comprises 17 residues. Trimming left V 0 bases short and J 0 bases short, with 12 bases between.

The gene calls are TRBV19 and TRBJ2-7; 7 bases are shared with TRBD1. Trimming took 4 bases from V and 9 from J; bases not matched to a gene: 9. The CDR3 is 13 residues long. Germline lookup yields CDR1 LNHDA and CDR2 SQIVND (reference sequence). The CDR3 loop reads CASSTGTVIGQYF. The DNA for the CDR3 is TGTGCCAGTAGTACCGGGACAGTGATAGGGCAGTACTTC. Drawing the rest from reference TRBV19 and TRBJ2-7, the complete variable domain is DGGITQSPKYLFRKEGQNVTLSCEQNLNHDAMYWYRQDPGQGLRLIYYSQIVNDFQKGDIAEGYSVSREKKESFPLTVTSAQKNPTAFYLCASSTGTVIGQYFGPGTRLTVT.

This clone has only one observation. This sequence joins TRBV5-6 and TRBJ2-3, with 14 bases matching TRBD2. The germline V gene encodes CDR1 SGHDT and CDR2 YYEEEE. V trimming: 2 bases; J trimming: 3 bases; junction bases outside the gene matches: 2. The CDR3 is 16 residues long. As DNA, the CDR3 is TGTGCCAGCAGCTTTCGGACTAGCGGGAGGACAGATACGCAGTATTTT. It specifies CASSFRTSGRTDTQYF.

The count of this clone is one. This chain joins TRBV11-3 and TRBJ2-7, with D maybe TRBD2 (6 bases). V lost 5 bases to trimming and J lost 5 bases, with 22 bases between them. Germline lookup yields CDR1 SGHNT and CDR2 YENEEA. The length of the CDR3 is 16 residues. DNA for the CDR3: TGTGCCAGCAGCCTCTCACCCGGTGGAGGAGGGCACGAGCAGTACTTC. This sequence encodes CASSLSPGGGGHEQYF.

The chain carries TRBV6-5 and TRBJ2-2; 11 nucleotides line up with TRBD2. V dropped 6 bases and J dropped 6; count of bases not matched to a gene: 3. The length of the CDR3 is 14 residues. Germline assignment: CDR1 MNHEY and CDR2 SVGAGI. CDR3 amino acids: CASRLAGDPGELFF. In nucleotides, the CDR3 is TGTGCCAGCAGACTAGCGGGAGACCCCGGGGAGCTGTTTTTT.

The chain has TRBV27 and TRBJ2-7, with D perhaps TRBD1 or TRBD2 (5 bases each). The V gene's germline CDR1 is MNHEY and CDR2 SMNVEV (reference sequence). The germline V and J ends were trimmed by 5 bases and 2 bases, with 10 bases remaining between them. The CDR3 length is 13 residues. The CDR3 DNA is TGTGCCAGCAGTCGGGACGGGACCTACGAGCAGTACTTC. Its protein is CASSRDGTYEQYF.

This chain links TRBV11-2 with TRBJ1-5; 7 bases match TRBD1. The CDR3 has 15 residues. V lost 5 bases to trimming and J lost 4 bases; unmatched junction nucleotides: 8. Germline CDR1 and CDR2: SGHAT and FQNNGV. The CDR3, as DNA: TGTGCCAGCAGCCTCACTCCGGGACAGAATCAGCCCCAGCATTTT. Translated: CASSLTPGQNQPQHF.

Relative to its sample, this clone is medium-sized. The V gene is TRBV5-5, the J gene TRBJ2-7; TRBD1 might be the D (6 bases). V lost 1 base, J lost 3 bases, and 14 bases lay in between. From germline, CDR1 is SGHKS and CDR2 YYEKEE (reference sequence). CDR3 length: 15 amino acids. CDR3 nucleotide sequence: TGTGCCAGCAGCTTGTTCCCGGGACATATCTACGAGCAGTACTTC. It encodes CASSLFPGHIYEQYF.

This chain joins TRBV5-1 and TRBJ2-2, with 7 bases aligning to TRBD1. Unmatched junction bases numbered 14, after V lost 0 bases and J lost 0 bases. CDR1 and CDR2 (germline): SGHRS, YFSETQ. This CDR3 comprises 20 residues. The CDR3 loop reads CASSLAWDSVTWANTGELFF. The DNA of the CDR3 is TGCGCCAGCAGCTTGGCCTGGGACAGCGTCACCTGGGCGAACACCGGGGAGCTGTTTTTT.

This sequence joins TRBV6-6 and TRBJ1-1; no reliable D call. Trimming removed 5 bases from V and 10 bases from J, with 20 bases in between. The CDR3 contains 14 residues. CDR1 and CDR2 (germline): MNHNY, SVGAGI (reference sequence). Written as DNA, the CDR3 is TGTGCCAGCAGTGAGCGCCGGGAGTATGTCTCAGCTTTCTTT. It specifies CASSERREYVSAFF.

The rearrangement joins TRBV20-1 to TRBJ1-3, with D hard to call. This CDR3 is built from 11 residues. Germline values: CDR1 DFQATT, CDR2 SNEGSKA (reference sequence). V was cut by 3 bases and J by 8 bases, with 8 bases left in between. CDR3 sequence: CSASQPDTIYF. The CDR3 nucleotides are TGCAGTGCTAGCCAGCCAGACACCATATATTTT.

The chain joins TRBV15 to TRBJ2-5, with TRBD1 matching 7 bases. The CDR3 length is 17 residues. The germline CDR1 and CDR2 sequences are LNHNV and YYDKDF (reference sequence). V shed 2 bases and J 4 bases; nucleotides not matched to a gene: 13. CDR3 amino acids: CATSRSPLRRGLETQYF. The DNA of the CDR3 is TGTGCCACCAGCAGAAGCCCCTTAAGAAGGGGGCTAGAGACCCAGTACTTC.

This chain connects TRBV5-1 to TRBJ1-1; 8 bases are a match to TRBD1. This CDR3 has 13 amino acids. The V and J ends lost 3 bases and 10 bases, in that order; junction bases with no gene match: 8. Germline loops: CDR1 SGHRS, CDR2 YFSETQ. CDR3 nucleotide sequence: TGCGCCAGCAGCTGGCGGACAGGGTTAGTAGCTTTCTTT. Its translation: CASSWRTGLVAFF. Combining the CDR3 with reference TRBV5-1 and TRBJ1-1 gives the whole variable domain KAGVTQTPRYLIKTRGQQVTLSCSPISGHRSVSWYQQTPGQGLQFLFEYFSETQRNKGNFPGRFSGRQFSNSRSEMNVSTLELGDSALYLCASSWRTGLVAFFGQGTRLTVV.

This chain links TRBV5-8 with TRBJ2-5, with D unresolved. V dropped 3 bases and J dropped 5 bases, with 23 bases sitting between them. Germline CDR1 SGHTS, CDR2 YDEGEE. This CDR3 is 17 amino acids long. The CDR3 loop is CASSSEGAGILPETQYF. The CDR3 DNA is TGTGCCAGCAGCTCAGAAGGTGCAGGAATCCTTCCGGAGACCCAGTACTTC.

The chain is built from TRBV7-3 and TRBJ2-2, with a weak D call TRBD1 (6 bases). Germline V gives CDR1 SGHTA, CDR2 FQGTGA. The V and J ends lost 3 bases and 8 bases respectively, with 10 bases between them. This CDR3 region has 13 residues. In DNA, the CDR3 is TGTGCCAGCAGCTTTAAGGGGGTAGGGGAGCTGTTTTTT. Encoded protein: CASSFKGVGELFF.

V is TRBV11-2 and J is TRBJ2-1; D tentatively reads TRBD1 or TRBD2 (6 bases each). V shed 6 bases and J shed 10 bases, with 19 bases lying between them. Germline V gives CDR1 SGHAT, CDR2 FQNNGV. The length of the CDR3 is 14 residues. This CDR3 is CASRAQVGGGEQFF. CDR3 bases: TGTGCCAGCAGGGCCCAGGTCGGGGGCGGGGAGCAGTTCTTC. Supplemented by reference TRBV11-2 and TRBJ2-1, the full variable domain reads EAGVAQSPRYKIIEKRQSVAFWCNPISGHATLYWYQQILGQGPKLLIQFQNNGVVDDSQLPKDRFSAERLKGVDSTLKIQPAKLEDSAVYLCASRAQVGGGEQFFGPGTRLTVL.